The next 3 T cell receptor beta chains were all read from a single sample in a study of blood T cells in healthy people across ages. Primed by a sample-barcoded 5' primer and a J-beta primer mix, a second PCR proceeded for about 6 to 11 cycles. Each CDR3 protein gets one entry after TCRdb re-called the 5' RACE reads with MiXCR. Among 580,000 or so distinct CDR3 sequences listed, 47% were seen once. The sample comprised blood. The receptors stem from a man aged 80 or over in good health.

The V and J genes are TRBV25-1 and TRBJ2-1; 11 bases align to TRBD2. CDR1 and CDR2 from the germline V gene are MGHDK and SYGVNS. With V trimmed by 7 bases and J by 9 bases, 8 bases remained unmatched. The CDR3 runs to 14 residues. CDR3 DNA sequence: TGTGCCAGCATTCCCGGACTAGCGGGTAGTGAGCAGTTCTTC. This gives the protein CASIPGLAGSEQFF.

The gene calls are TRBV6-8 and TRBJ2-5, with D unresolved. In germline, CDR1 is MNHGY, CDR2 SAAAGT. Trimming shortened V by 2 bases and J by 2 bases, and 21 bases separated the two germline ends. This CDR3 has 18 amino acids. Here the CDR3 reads CASSYTRFRWREQETQYF. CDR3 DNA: TGTGCCAGCAGTTACACAAGATTCCGATGGCGAGAGCAAGAGACCCAGTACTTC.

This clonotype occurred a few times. In nucleotides, the CDR3 is TGTGCCAGCAGCTTAGCGGGGCAGGGGAGTGGGGAGACCCAGTACTTC. This encodes CASSLAGQGSGETQYF. The V gene is TRBV7-2, the J gene TRBJ2-5, with D tentatively TRBD1 (6 bases). CDR3 length equals 16 residues. Looked up from germline, CDR1 is SGHTA and CDR2 is FQGNSA. Deletions cut 0 bases from V and 5 bases from J, with 16 bases between.